One sample yielded the 9 T cell receptor beta chains listed below, sequenced in a study of blood T cell repertoires in COVID-19. TCRdb's table, derived via immunoSEQ multiplex PCR, lists solely in-frame clones and lacks some. There are under 200,000 clones in the sample; 80% to 90% occur only once, and 8% to 10% lies in the top ten. Sample: peripheral blood. Receptors were obtained from a man between 60 and 70 years old with acute or convalescent COVID-19.

The chain recombines TRBV27 with TRBJ1-4; D unclear. Trimming stripped 5 bases from V and 7 bases from J, with 14 bases between. The CDR3 runs 14 residues. The germline V gene encodes CDR1 MNHEY and CDR2 SMNVEV (reference sequence). The CDR3 here is CASSLRGLGEKLFF. In DNA, the CDR3 is TGTGCCAGCAGTCTGCGGGGATTGGGTGAAAAACTGTTTTTT.

The J gene is TRBJ1-5, the V gene TRBV18, with no clear D. Trimming pared 1 base from V and 5 bases from J, leaving 9 bases between. Per germline, CDR1 KGHSH and CDR2 LQKENI. The CDR3 spans 14 residues. CDR3 DNA: TGTGCCAGCTCACCACTAACCGGGGATCAGCCCCAGCATTTT. Translated: CASSPLTGDQPQHF.

The rearrangement uses TRBV5-1 and TRBJ1-6; D is ambiguous. Germline values: CDR1 SGHRS, CDR2 YFSETQ. There are 13 residues in the CDR3. Trimming shortened V by 5 bases and J by 13 bases, and 16 bases separated the two germline ends. The chain's CDR3 is CASSRSPLEPLHF. The CDR3 DNA reads TGCGCCAGCAGTCGATCCCCCCTGGAGCCCCTCCACTTT.

The genes are TRBV11-2 and TRBJ1-3; D not resolved. The CDR3 sequence is 15 residues long. Germline V gene lookup returns CDR1 SGHAT and CDR2 FQNNGV. V gave up 4 bases and J gave up 0 bases, with 10 bases separating them. The CDR3: CASSSTRFSGNTIYF. The CDR3 DNA is TGTGCCAGCAGCTCGACACGGTTCTCTGGAAACACCATATATTTT.

The chain has TRBV29-1 and TRBJ1-4; D possibly corresponds to TRBD1 (5 bases). There are 13 residues in the CDR3. V was trimmed by 7 bases and J by 3 bases, leaving 12 bases between them. Germline-derived CDR1 and CDR2 are SQVTM and ANQGSEA. CDR3 DNA sequence: TGCAGCGCTAGACAGTCGTCTAATGAAAAACTGTTTTTT. Its protein is CSARQSSNEKLFF.

This clone was seen more than once but under ten times. J is TRBJ2-3 and V is TRBV27; 10 bases line up with TRBD1. V gave up 6 bases and J gave up 4 bases; unmatched junction bases: 4. Per germline, CDR1 MNHEY and CDR2 SMNVEV (reference sequence). The CDR3 is 14 amino acids. CDR3 nucleotide sequence: TGTGCCAGCAGCGACAGGGGGCCGTCAGATACGCAGTATTTT. Amino acid sequence: CASSDRGPSDTQYF.

The chain links TRBV20-1 to TRBJ2-1, with D perhaps matching TRBD1 (5 bases). V gave up 4 bases and J gave up 7 bases, with 8 bases separating them. The germline V gene encodes CDR1 DFQATT and CDR2 SNEGSKA (reference sequence). The CDR3 has 11 amino acids. DNA for the CDR3: TGCAGTGCTAAGGGGCGGAATGAGCAGTTCTTC. Residues: CSAKGRNEQFF.

The chain has TRBV7-2 and TRBJ1-5; tentatively, D is TRBD1 (6 bases). The CDR3 is 16 residues long. In germline, CDR1 is SGHTA, CDR2 FQGNSA. V gave up 4 bases and J gave up 2 bases, with 15 bases separating them. The chain's CDR3 is CASSSGGQGGNQPQHF. The CDR3 DNA is TGTGCCAGCAGCTCCGGGGGGCAGGGCGGCAATCAGCCCCAGCATTTT. Full variable domain (remainder filled in from reference TRBV7-2 and TRBJ1-5): GAGVSQSPSNKVTEKGKDVELRCDPISGHTALYWYRQSLGQGLEFLIYFQGNSAPDKSGLPSDRFSAERTGGSVSTLTIQRTQQEDSAVYLCASSSGGQGGNQPQHFGDGTRLSIL.

The chain combines TRBV9 with TRBJ2-1; 10 nucleotides line up with TRBD2. CDR3 length: 16 amino acids. With V trimmed by 2 bases and J by 7 bases, 9 bases remained unmatched. CDR1 SGDLS and CDR2 YYNGEE come from the germline V gene. CDR3 nucleotide sequence: TGTGCCAGCAGCGTCACTTCTAGCGGGAGAGTAAATGAGCAGTTCTTC. As protein: CASSVTSSGRVNEQFF.